The 3 T cell receptor beta chains given below trace back to one sample, sequenced in a study of blood T cell repertoires in COVID-19. Profiled with immunoSEQ multiplex PCR; TCRdb holds only in-frame clones, not every one. The data hold about 120,000 clones, with 75% to 85% observed a single time. The sequenced material came from peripheral blood. The source is a human donor in a cohort sampled during active COVID-19.

The chain has TRBV19 and TRBJ2-7; TRBD1 agrees at 7 bases. The germline CDR1 and CDR2 sequences are LNHDA and SQIVND (reference sequence). V lost 6 bases, J lost 1 base, and 9 bases stayed unmatched. This CDR3 has 15 residues. The CDR3 reads CASRGWDRQSYEQYF. CDR3 nucleotide sequence: TGTGCCAGTAGAGGTTGGGACAGACAGTCCTACGAGCAGTACTTC.

The chain employs TRBV13 and TRBJ2-5, with 9 bases aligning to TRBD2. This CDR3 spans 15 amino acids. The ends lost 2 bases at V and 3 bases at J; junction bases unmatched: 4. Looked up from germline, CDR1 is PRHDT and CDR2 is FYEKMQ (reference sequence). In DNA form, the CDR3 reads TGTGCCAGCAGCTTATTCGCGGGGGGGGAAGAGACCCAGTACTTC. It specifies CASSLFAGGEETQYF.

The chain joins TRBV5-1 to TRBJ1-3, with 10 bases that match TRBD1. V dropped 0 bases and J dropped 4; count of bases not matched to a gene: 4. The germline CDR1 and CDR2 sequences are SGHRS and YFSETQ. This CDR3 region has 16 residues. For the CDR3, the DNA is TGCGCCAGCAGCTTGGCCGACAGGGGGCTAGGAAACACCATATATTTT. This gives the protein CASSLADRGLGNTIYF.